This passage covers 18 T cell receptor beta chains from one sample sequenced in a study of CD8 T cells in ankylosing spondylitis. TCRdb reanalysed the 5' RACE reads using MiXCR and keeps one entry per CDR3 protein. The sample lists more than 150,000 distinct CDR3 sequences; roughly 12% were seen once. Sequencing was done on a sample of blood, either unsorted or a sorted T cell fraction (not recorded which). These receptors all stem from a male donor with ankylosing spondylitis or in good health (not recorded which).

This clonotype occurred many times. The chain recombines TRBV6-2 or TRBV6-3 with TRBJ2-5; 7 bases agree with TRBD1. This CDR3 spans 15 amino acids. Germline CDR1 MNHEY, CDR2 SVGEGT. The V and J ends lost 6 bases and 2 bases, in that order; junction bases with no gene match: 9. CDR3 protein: CASSLMGQHQETQYF. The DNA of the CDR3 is TGTGCCAGCAGCCTTATGGGACAGCATCAAGAGACCCAGTACTTC.

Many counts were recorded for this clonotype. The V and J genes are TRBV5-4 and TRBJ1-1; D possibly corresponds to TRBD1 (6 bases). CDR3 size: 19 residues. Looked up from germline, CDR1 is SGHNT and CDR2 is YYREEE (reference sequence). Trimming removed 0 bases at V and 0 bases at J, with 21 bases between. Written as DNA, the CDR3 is TGTGCCAGCAGCTTGGCCCTCGGCAGGGGAGGGGATGTGAACACTGAAGCTTTCTTT. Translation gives CASSLALGRGGDVNTEAFF.

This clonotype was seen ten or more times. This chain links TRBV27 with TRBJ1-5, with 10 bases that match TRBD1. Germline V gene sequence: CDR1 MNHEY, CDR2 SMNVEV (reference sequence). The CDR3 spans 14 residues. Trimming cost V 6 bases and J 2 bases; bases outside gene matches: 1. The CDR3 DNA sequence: TGTGCCAGCAGCGGACAGGGGGGCAATCAGCCCCAGCATTTT. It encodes CASSGQGGNQPQHF.

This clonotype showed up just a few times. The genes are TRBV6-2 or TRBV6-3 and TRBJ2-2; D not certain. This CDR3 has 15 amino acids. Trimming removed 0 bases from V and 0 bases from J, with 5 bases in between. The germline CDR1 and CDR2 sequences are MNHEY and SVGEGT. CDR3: CASSYSVANTGELFF. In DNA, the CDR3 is TGTGCCAGCAGTTACTCGGTCGCGAACACCGGGGAGCTGTTTTTT.

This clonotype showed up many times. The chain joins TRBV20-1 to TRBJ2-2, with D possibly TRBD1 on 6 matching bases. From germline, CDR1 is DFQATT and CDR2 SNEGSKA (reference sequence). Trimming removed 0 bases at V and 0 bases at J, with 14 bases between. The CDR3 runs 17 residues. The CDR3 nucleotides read TGCAGTGCTAGAGATAGAGAGGGACATACGAACACCGGGGAGCTGTTTTTT. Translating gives CSARDREGHTNTGELFF.

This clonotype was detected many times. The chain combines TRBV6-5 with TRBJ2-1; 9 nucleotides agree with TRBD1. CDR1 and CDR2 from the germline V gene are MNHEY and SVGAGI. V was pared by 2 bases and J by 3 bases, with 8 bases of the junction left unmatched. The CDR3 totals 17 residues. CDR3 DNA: TGTGCCAGCAGTTACAGATTGGAGACAGGGGGCTACAATGAGCAGTTCTTC. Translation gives CASSYRLETGGYNEQFF.

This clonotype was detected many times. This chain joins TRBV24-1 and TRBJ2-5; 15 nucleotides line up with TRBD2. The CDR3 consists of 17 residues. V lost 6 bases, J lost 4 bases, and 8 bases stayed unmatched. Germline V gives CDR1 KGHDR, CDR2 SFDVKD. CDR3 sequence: CATSSPGLAGGGETQYF. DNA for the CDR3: TGTGCCACCAGTTCCCCGGGACTAGCGGGGGGAGGAGAGACCCAGTACTTC.

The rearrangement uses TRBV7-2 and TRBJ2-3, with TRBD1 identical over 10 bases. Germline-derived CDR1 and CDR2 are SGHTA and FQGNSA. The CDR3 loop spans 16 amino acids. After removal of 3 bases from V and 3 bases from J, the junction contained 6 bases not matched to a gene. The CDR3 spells CASSLTGTGETDTQYF. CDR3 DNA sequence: TGTGCCAGCAGCTTGACCGGGACAGGGGAAACAGATACGCAGTATTTT.

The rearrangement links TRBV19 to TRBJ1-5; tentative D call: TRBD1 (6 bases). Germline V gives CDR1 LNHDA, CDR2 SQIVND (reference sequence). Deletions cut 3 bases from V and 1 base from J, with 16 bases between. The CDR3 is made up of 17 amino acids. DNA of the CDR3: TGTGCCAGTAGTATGGGAGCAGGGGCGCCGAGCAATCAGCCCCAGCATTTT. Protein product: CASSMGAGAPSNQPQHF.

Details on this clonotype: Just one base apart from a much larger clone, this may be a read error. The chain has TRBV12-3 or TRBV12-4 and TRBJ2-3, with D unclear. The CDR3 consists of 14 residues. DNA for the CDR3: TGTACCAGCAGCCCTATTGTAGGCACAGATACGCAGTATTTT. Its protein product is CTSSPIVGTDTQYF.

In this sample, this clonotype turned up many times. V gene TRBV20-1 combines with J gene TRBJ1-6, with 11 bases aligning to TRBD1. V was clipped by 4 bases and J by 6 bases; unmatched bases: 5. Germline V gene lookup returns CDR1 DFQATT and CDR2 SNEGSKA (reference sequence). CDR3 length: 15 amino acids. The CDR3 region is CSATGQGARNSPLHF. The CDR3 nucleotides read TGCAGTGCTACCGGACAGGGGGCGCGTAATTCACCCCTCCACTTT.

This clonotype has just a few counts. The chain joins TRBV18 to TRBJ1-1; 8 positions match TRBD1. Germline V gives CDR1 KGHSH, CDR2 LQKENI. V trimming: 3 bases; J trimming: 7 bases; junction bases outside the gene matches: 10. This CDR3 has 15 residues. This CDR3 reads CASSPGTGYSGEAFF. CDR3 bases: TGTGCCAGCTCACCCGGGACAGGTTATTCCGGTGAAGCTTTCTTT.

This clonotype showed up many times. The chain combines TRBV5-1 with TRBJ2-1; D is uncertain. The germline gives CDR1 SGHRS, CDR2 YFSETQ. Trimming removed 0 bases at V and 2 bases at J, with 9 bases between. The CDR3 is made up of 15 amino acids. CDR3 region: CASSLALLTYNEQFF. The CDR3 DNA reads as TGCGCCAGCAGCTTGGCCCTGCTGACCTACAATGAGCAGTTCTTC. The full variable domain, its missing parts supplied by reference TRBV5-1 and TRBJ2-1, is KAGVTQTPRYLIKTRGQQVTLSCSPISGHRSVSWYQQTPGQGLQFLFEYFSETQRNKGNFPGRFSGRQFSNSRSEMNVSTLELGDSALYLCASSLALLTYNEQFFGPGTRLTVL.

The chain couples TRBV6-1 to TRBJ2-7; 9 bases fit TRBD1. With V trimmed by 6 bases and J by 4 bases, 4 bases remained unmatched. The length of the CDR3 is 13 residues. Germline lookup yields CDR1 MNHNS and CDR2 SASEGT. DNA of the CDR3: TGTGCCAGCAGAGGGACAGGGAGGTACGAGCAGTACTTC. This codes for CASRGTGRYEQYF.

The CDR3 sequence is CASSFRQGASQETQYF. Written as DNA, the CDR3 is TGTGCCAGCTCATTTCGACAGGGGGCGAGTCAGGAGACCCAGTACTTC. The chain carries TRBV18 and TRBJ2-5; 10 bases are a match to TRBD1. The J segment lost 5 bases and the V segment lost 5 bases, leaving 11 bases of the junction unmatched. CDR3 size: 16 residues. Per the germline V gene, CDR1 is KGHSH and CDR2 is LQKENI.

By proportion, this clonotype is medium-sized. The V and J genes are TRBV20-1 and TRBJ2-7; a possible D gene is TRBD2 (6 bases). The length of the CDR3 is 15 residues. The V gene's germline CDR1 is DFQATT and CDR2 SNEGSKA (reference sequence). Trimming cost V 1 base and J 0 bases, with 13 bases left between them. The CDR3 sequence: CSARVLRGNSYEQYF. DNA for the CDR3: TGCAGTGCTAGAGTTCTCCGCGGGAACTCCTACGAGCAGTACTTC.

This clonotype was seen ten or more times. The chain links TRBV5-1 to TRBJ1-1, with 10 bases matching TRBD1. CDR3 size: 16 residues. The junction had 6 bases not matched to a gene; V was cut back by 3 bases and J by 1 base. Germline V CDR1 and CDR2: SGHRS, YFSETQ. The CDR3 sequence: CASSSRQGARNTEAFF. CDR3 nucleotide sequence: TGCGCCAGCAGCTCCAGACAGGGGGCGCGGAACACTGAAGCTTTCTTT.

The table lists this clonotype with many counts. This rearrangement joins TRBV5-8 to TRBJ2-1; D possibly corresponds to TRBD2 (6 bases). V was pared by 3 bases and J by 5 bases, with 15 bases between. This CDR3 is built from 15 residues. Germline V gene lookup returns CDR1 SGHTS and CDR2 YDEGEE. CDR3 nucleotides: TGTGCCAGCAGCTACGGGGCTAGCGTAGACAATGAGCAGTTCTTC. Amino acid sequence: CASSYGASVDNEQFF.